These 19 T cell receptor beta chains originate from one sample sequenced in a study of shared clonotypes between healthy human individuals. The assay was immunoSEQ multiplex PCR, and TCRdb's table has in-frame clones only and misses some. The sample lists some 1.5 million clones, around 97% occurring once. The source material was naive CD4+ T cells sorted from blood. As to subset: CD45RA+ positively selected. The receptors were sampled from a man aged 25-45 years in good health.

This chain joins TRBV2 and TRBJ2-7; 8 bases align to TRBD2. Trimming removed 6 bases from V and 4 bases from J; junction bases left unmatched: 8. The length of the CDR3 is 14 residues. From germline, CDR1 is SNHLY and CDR2 FYNNEI. CDR3 protein: CASRAGTRVYEQYF. The CDR3 nucleotides are TGTGCCAGCAGGGCCGGGACTAGGGTGTACGAGCAGTACTTC. The full variable domain, rest sourced from reference TRBV2 and TRBJ2-7, is EPEVTQTPSHQVTQMGQEVILRCVPISNHLYFYWYRQILGQKVEFLVSFYNNEISEKSEIFDDQFSVERPDGSNFTLKIRSTKLEDSAMYFCASRAGTRVYEQYFGPGTRLTVT.

The chain employs TRBV7-8 and TRBJ1-2; 10 nucleotides line up with TRBD1. After removal of 5 bases from V and 5 bases from J, the junction contained 11 bases not matched to a gene. Germline CDR1 SGHVS, CDR2 FQNEAQ. CDR3 length: 16 residues. CDR3: CASSKTGGVGEYGYTF. CDR3 nucleotides: TGTGCCAGCAGCAAGACAGGGGGCGTGGGGGAATATGGCTACACCTTC.

The chain joins TRBV28 to TRBJ2-7; maybe TRBD1 (6 bases). Trimming cost V 3 bases and J 6 bases, with 15 bases left between them. This CDR3 spans 14 amino acids. The germline CDR1 and CDR2 sequences are MDHEN and SYDVKM. This CDR3 is CASSFSGTPLEQYF. CDR3 bases: TGTGCCAGCAGTTTTTCCGGGACACCGCTCGAGCAGTACTTC.

The V call is TRBV12-5, the J call TRBJ1-2; possible D gene TRBD1, 6 bases. Trimming removed 5 bases at V and 4 bases at J, with 17 bases between. CDR3 length equals 15 residues. The germline CDR1 and CDR2 sequences are LGHNT and FRNRAP. Here the CDR3 DNA reads TGTGCTAGTGGTGCCATGGGGGGGGCGCCCTATGGCTACACCTTC. It specifies CASGAMGGAPYGYTF.

A note on this clone: The sample holds other DNA sequences that translate to the same CDR3. The V call is TRBV7-6, the J call TRBJ2-7; D gene unclear. V lost 4 bases and J lost 4, with 5 bases in between. This CDR3 is 11 amino acids long. Per germline, CDR1 SGHVS and CDR2 FNYEAQ. CDR3 residues: CASSSTYEQYF. The CDR3 nucleotides are TGTGCCAGCAGCTCGACTTACGAGCAGTACTTC. The entire variable domain, with the rest obtained from reference TRBV7-6 and TRBJ2-7, is as follows: GAGVSQSPRYKVTKRGQDVALRCDPISGHVSLYWYRQALGQGPEFLTYFNYEAQQDKSGLPNDRFSAERPEGSISTLTIQRTEQRDSAMYRCASSSTYEQYFGPGTRLTVT.

The V gene is TRBV5-4, the J gene TRBJ2-7; no reliable D call. Trimming cost V 2 bases and J 5 bases, with 5 bases left between them. The CDR3 spans 11 residues. CDR1 is SGHNT and CDR2 is YYREEE in the germline V gene (reference sequence). The CDR3 reads CASSFKNEQYF. As DNA, the CDR3 is TGTGCCAGCAGCTTCAAAAACGAGCAGTACTTC.

The chain couples TRBV2 to TRBJ2-7; D might be TRBD2 (5 bases). Per germline, CDR1 SNHLY and CDR2 FYNNEI. Trimming removed 3 bases at V and 4 bases at J, with 10 bases between. CDR3 length: 13 amino acids. The CDR3 sequence: CASSDPRAYEQYF. CDR3 nucleotide sequence: TGTGCCAGCAGTGATCCGAGGGCTTACGAGCAGTACTTC.

This rearrangement joins TRBV5-1 to TRBJ2-5; 7 bases fit TRBD1. The CDR3 sequence is 15 residues long. V was clipped by 3 bases and J by 5 bases; unmatched bases: 10. CDR1 and CDR2 from the germline V gene are SGHRS and YFSETQ. CDR3 coding DNA: TGCGCCAGCAGCTCAACCGGGACAGTTGTGGAGACCCAGTACTTC. This encodes CASSSTGTVVETQYF.

This chain connects TRBV29-1 to TRBJ2-1; D not resolved. Deletions cut 5 bases from V and 5 bases from J, with 13 bases between. The CDR3 totals 13 residues. The V gene's germline CDR1 is SQVTM and CDR2 ANQGSEA. The CDR3 sequence: CSVTLTPDNEQFF. As DNA, the CDR3 is TGCAGCGTTACACTCACGCCGGACAATGAGCAGTTCTTC.

V and J are TRBV5-1 and TRBJ2-7; 8 nucleotides match TRBD2. The CDR3 totals 14 residues. Looked up from germline, CDR1 is SGHRS and CDR2 is YFSETQ. The junction had 7 bases not matched to a gene; V was cut back by 2 bases and J by 6 bases. This CDR3 reads CASSFGLAGSEQYF. The CDR3 DNA follows: TGCGCCAGCAGCTTCGGGCTAGCGGGTAGCGAGCAGTACTTC.

This clone was counted a single time. The chain employs TRBV18 and TRBJ1-2, with a weak D call TRBD1 (6 bases). Trimming took off 3 bases at V and 3 bases at J, with 20 bases between the two ends. This CDR3 comprises 17 residues. Per the germline V gene, CDR1 is KGHSH and CDR2 is LQKENI. The CDR3 region is CASSPNVGGATDYGYTF. The CDR3 nucleotides are TGTGCCAGCTCACCGAACGTGGGGGGGGCGACGGACTATGGCTACACCTTC.

The rearrangement links TRBV11-2 to TRBJ2-5; 9 positions agree with TRBD2. Germline trimming cut 4 bases from V and 4 bases from J; bases unmatched to any gene: 10. In germline, CDR1 is SGHAT, CDR2 FQNNGV. The CDR3 is 16 amino acids. The CDR3 is CASSSSQGLALETQYF. The CDR3 region has the DNA TGTGCCAGCAGCTCCTCCCAGGGACTAGCTTTAGAGACCCAGTACTTC.

The V and J genes are TRBV12-5 and TRBJ2-3, with TRBD2 identical over 8 bases. Trimming removed 8 bases from V and 3 bases from J; junction bases left unmatched: 7. The CDR3 length is 14 residues. CDR1 and CDR2 (germline): LGHNT, FRNRAP. CDR3 loop: CASSSSGYTDTQYF. CDR3 DNA sequence: TGTGCTAGTTCTTCTAGCGGGTATACAGATACGCAGTATTTT.

This clone was found once. Other DNA sequences in this specimen translate into the identical CDR3. The chain combines TRBV5-1 with TRBJ2-3; the D is unclear. V was pared by 0 bases and J by 0 bases, with 5 bases between. CDR3 length: 14 residues. Looked up from germline, CDR1 is SGHRS and CDR2 is YFSETQ. CDR3 DNA sequence: TGCGCCAGCAGCTTGGGGCTCAGCACAGATACGCAGTATTTT. It encodes CASSLGLSTDTQYF.

This chain joins TRBV5-4 and TRBJ2-6; D is unclear. V shed 2 bases and J shed 2 bases, with 8 bases lying between them. This CDR3 has 15 amino acids. Germline V gene lookup returns CDR1 SGHNT and CDR2 YYREEE (reference sequence). CDR3 residues: CASSFISAGANVLTF. CDR3 DNA: TGTGCCAGCAGCTTTATCTCAGCTGGGGCCAACGTCCTGACTTTC.

This chain connects TRBV11-2 to TRBJ2-3, with TRBD2 matching over 13 bases. Germline V gene data show CDR1 as SGHAT and CDR2 as FQNNGV. Trimming removed 5 bases from V and 5 bases from J; junction bases left unmatched: 10. The CDR3 contains 17 residues. The CDR3 DNA reads TGTGCCAGCAGCCGCACTAGCGGGAGGGGGGAGGTAGATACGCAGTATTTT. Protein: CASSRTSGRGEVDTQYF.

The chain recombines TRBV19 with TRBJ2-3, with D tentatively TRBD2 (6 bases). Trimming shortened V by 5 bases and J by 0 bases, and 15 bases separated the two germline ends. Germline-derived CDR1 and CDR2 are LNHDA and SQIVND (reference sequence). The length of the CDR3 is 16 residues. The CDR3 DNA follows: TGTGCCAGTAGTGCCGATCGGCGGGGAAGCACAGATACGCAGTATTTT. It encodes CASSADRRGSTDTQYF.

V gene TRBV5-1 combines with J gene TRBJ2-3; perhaps TRBD2 as D (5 bases). V was pared by 4 bases and J by 0 bases, with 12 bases between. Germline values: CDR1 SGHRS, CDR2 YFSETQ. The CDR3 sequence is 15 residues long. This chain's CDR3 is CASSPVGGSTDTQYF. In nucleotides, the CDR3 is TGCGCCAGCAGCCCGGTCGGCGGGAGCACAGATACGCAGTATTTT.

The chain is built from TRBV6-1 and TRBJ2-2; 8 bases fit TRBD1. Germline trimming cut 8 bases from V and 1 base from J; bases unmatched to any gene: 6. CDR3 length: 15 amino acids. CDR1 and CDR2 from the germline V gene are MNHNS and SASEGT. CDR3 in amino acids: CASADRARNTGELFF. CDR3 sequence (DNA): TGTGCCAGCGCGGACAGGGCGCGGAACACCGGGGAGCTGTTTTTT.